This entry lists 27 T cell receptor beta chains sequenced from one sample in a study of blood T cell repertoires in COVID-19. Produced via immunoSEQ multiplex PCR; TCRdb's table is partial and in-frame only. The sample lists fewer than 25,000 clones, about 89% occurring once. The sample was peripheral blood. The origin of the receptors is a human donor with active COVID-19. The donor label of this sample is uncertain.

This chain uses TRBV19 with TRBJ2-1, with D possibly being TRBD2 (6 bases). Looked up from germline, CDR1 is LNHDA and CDR2 is SQIVND (reference sequence). Trimming cost V 2 bases and J 7 bases, with 24 bases left between them. The length of the CDR3 is 18 residues. The CDR3 bases are TGTGCCAGTAGTATAAGCTCCTACGGGGACTCCCGTTCGAATGAGCAGTTCTTC. This encodes CASSISSYGDSRSNEQFF.

The chain uses TRBV19 and TRBJ1-6; D is unresolved. CDR3 length: 16 residues. From germline, CDR1 is LNHDA and CDR2 SQIVND (reference sequence). V lost 4 bases and J 10 bases, leaving 20 bases between the germline ends. CDR3 residues: CASSTERPVGESPLHF. The CDR3 DNA sequence: TGTGCCAGTAGTACCGAGCGGCCAGTCGGAGAGTCACCCCTCCACTTT.

This chain joins TRBV3-1 (or the pseudogene TRBV3-2) and TRBJ2-1; the match to TRBD1 covers 8 bases. This CDR3 has 16 amino acids. Germline V lookup: CDR1 LGHDT, CDR2 YNNKEL (reference sequence). V gave up 4 bases and J gave up 3 bases; unmatched junction bases: 8. CDR3 DNA: TGTGCCAGCAGCCCGACACAGGGGGGCAACTACAATGAGCAGTTCTTC. It translates to CASSPTQGGNYNEQFF.

This chain links TRBV27 with TRBJ2-1; 8 positions match TRBD2. The V gene end was trimmed by 2 bases and the J gene end by 3 bases; junction bases not matched to a gene: 9. Germline assignment: CDR1 MNHEY and CDR2 SMNVEV (reference sequence). The CDR3 contains 17 residues. The CDR3 loop is CASSLPLTSGLYNEQFF. In nucleotides, the CDR3 is TGTGCCAGCAGTTTACCCCTAACTAGCGGCCTCTACAATGAGCAGTTCTTC.

The chain uses TRBV4-1 and TRBJ2-3; possible D gene TRBD2, 6 bases. The V and J ends lost 1 base and 5 bases respectively, with 16 bases between them. CDR1 MGHRA and CDR2 YSYEKL come from the germline V gene. The CDR3 is 16 amino acids. The chain's CDR3 is CASSQGNAGTLDTQYF. The CDR3 nucleotides are TGCGCCAGCAGCCAAGGAAACGCCGGGACTCTAGATACGCAGTATTTT.

The gene calls are TRBV5-1 and TRBJ2-3; 11 positions match TRBD2. Germline CDR1 and CDR2: SGHRS and YFSETQ. The CDR3 is 16 residues long. J lost 2 bases, V lost 4 bases, and 6 bases had no gene match. CDR3: CASSRGTSGFTDTQYF. The DNA of the CDR3 is TGCGCCAGCAGCCGCGGGACTAGCGGATTCACAGATACGCAGTATTTT.

The genes are TRBV19 and TRBJ2-3; D may be TRBD2 (6 bases). CDR1 is LNHDA and CDR2 is SQIVND in the germline V gene (reference sequence). Trimming cost V 7 bases and J 2 bases, with 16 bases left between them. This CDR3 has 15 residues. Here the CDR3 DNA reads TGTGCCAGTAAGAGTAAGGCGGGGCCCACAGATACGCAGTATTTT. Translation gives CASKSKAGPTDTQYF. Combining the CDR3 with reference TRBV19 and TRBJ2-3 gives the whole variable domain DGGITQSPKYLFRKEGQNVTLSCEQNLNHDAMYWYRQDPGQGLRLIYYSQIVNDFQKGDIAEGYSVSREKKESFPLTVTSAQKNPTAFYLCASKSKAGPTDTQYFGPGTRLTVL.

Here the CDR3 reads CASTENSRTGDKFF. The CDR3 DNA is TGTGCCAGCACCGAAAACTCCCGGACAGGGGATAAGTTCTTC. The chain carries TRBV2 and TRBJ2-1; 9 nucleotides match TRBD1. After removal of 7 bases from V and 14 bases from J, the junction contained 15 bases not matched to a gene. The CDR3 totals 14 residues. Germline CDR1 reads SNHLY; CDR2 reads FYNNEI.

V is TRBV15 and J is TRBJ1-5; D remains unclear. CDR1 and CDR2 from the germline V gene are LNHNV and YYDKDF (reference sequence). CDR3 length equals 17 residues. V lost 0 bases and J 0 bases, leaving 12 bases between the germline ends. CDR3 bases: TGTGCCACCAGCAGAGATAAACAGACTATTAGCAATCAGCCCCAGCATTTT. Translating it yields CATSRDKQTISNQPQHF. Looking up the rest from reference TRBV15 and TRBJ1-5 gives the full variable domain: DAMVIQNPRYQVTQFGKPVTLSCSQTLNHNVMYWYQQKSSQAPKLLFHYYDKDFNNEADTPDNFQSRRPNTSFCFLDIRSPGLGDTAMYLCATSRDKQTISNQPQHFGDGTRLSIL.

In its sample, this clone was seen a few times. The V and J genes are TRBV5-5 and TRBJ2-7, with 8 bases that match TRBD2. With 0 bases clipped from V and 5 bases from J, the junction kept 1 base outside the gene matches. This CDR3 contains 13 residues. Germline V CDR1 and CDR2: SGHKS, YYEKEE (reference sequence). The CDR3 loop is CASSLAGGDEQYF. The CDR3 nucleotides read TGTGCCAGCAGCTTGGCGGGGGGGGACGAGCAGTACTTC.

This clone was seen only once. The rearrangement links TRBV5-1 to TRBJ1-6, with no clear D. With 1 base removed from V and 7 bases from J, the gap between germline ends came to 30 bases. Germline CDR1 and CDR2: SGHRS and YFSETQ. The CDR3 loop spans 21 amino acids. The CDR3 spells CASSLWSSTRVPFRVNSPLHF. Written as DNA, the CDR3 is TGCGCCAGCAGCTTGTGGTCCTCCACCCGCGTGCCTTTTCGGGTAAATTCACCCCTCCACTTT.

J is TRBJ1-5 and V is TRBV10-3; no clear D. V gave up 2 bases and J gave up 2 bases, with 10 bases separating them. CDR3 size: 15 residues. Germline values: CDR1 ENHRY, CDR2 SYGVKD. CDR3 coding DNA: TGTGCCATCAGTGAGGGGAGTTTTGGCAATCAGCCCCAGCATTTT. Its translation: CAISEGSFGNQPQHF.

The gene calls are TRBV9 and TRBJ2-3; perhaps TRBD2 as D (5 bases). CDR3 length: 14 residues. Germline values: CDR1 SGDLS, CDR2 YYNGEE. Trimming left V 3 bases short and J 4 bases short, with 12 bases between. CDR3 amino acids: CASSAHTRADTQYF. Written as DNA, the CDR3 is TGTGCCAGCAGCGCCCACACTAGGGCAGATACGCAGTATTTT.

The chain combines TRBV7-9 with TRBJ2-1; TRBD2 agrees at 13 bases. Germline V gene data show CDR1 as SEHNR and CDR2 as FQNEAQ (reference sequence). Trimming removed 5 bases from V and 3 bases from J; junction bases left unmatched: 7. There are 17 residues in the CDR3. The DNA of the CDR3 is TGTGCCAGCAGCGGAACTAGCGGGGGGGCTCTCTACAATGAGCAGTTCTTC. Its translation is CASSGTSGGALYNEQFF.

The chain links TRBV3-1 (or the pseudogene TRBV3-2) to TRBJ1-1; D unclear. The germline CDR1 and CDR2 sequences are LGHDT and YNNKEL (reference sequence). Trimming took off 4 bases at V and 3 bases at J, with 6 bases between the two ends. This CDR3 region has 12 residues. In nucleotides, the CDR3 is TGTGCCAGCAGCCTTCGGTACACTGAAGCTTTCTTT. This codes for CASSLRYTEAFF.

CDR3 loop: CASSVDAREDNTEAFF. The CDR3 region has the DNA TGTGCCAGCAGCGTAGACGCCCGGGAGGATAACACTGAAGCTTTCTTT. V is TRBV21-1 and J is TRBJ1-1. TRBV21-1 is a pseudogene locus. CDR3 size: 16 residues.

V usage is TRBV10-3 and J usage is TRBJ2-7; perhaps TRBD1 as D (6 bases). Per germline, CDR1 ENHRY and CDR2 SYGVKD. The CDR3 consists of 13 residues. Trimming removed 6 bases at V and 2 bases at J, with 11 bases between. For the CDR3, the DNA is TGTGCCATCAGCTCAGGGGTCGCCTACGAGCAGTACTTC. Translation: CAISSGVAYEQYF.

The CDR3 spells CASSLGITGTGELFF. The CDR3 DNA reads as TGTGCCAGCAGCTTGGGTATCACGGGCACCGGGGAGCTGTTTTTT. The chain recombines TRBV7-2 with TRBJ2-2; D is unresolved. This CDR3 has 15 residues. Germline loops: CDR1 SGHTA, CDR2 FQGNSA. V was cut by 3 bases and J by 4 bases, with 12 bases left in between.

The chain employs TRBV12-3 or TRBV12-4 and TRBJ2-1, with D perhaps matching TRBD2 (6 bases). CDR3 length equals 12 residues. Trimming removed 6 bases at V and 12 bases at J, with 15 bases between. The CDR3 spells CASRPGTGRQFF. CDR3 DNA: TGTGCCAGCAGGCCCGGGACTGGTCGGCAGTTCTTC.

The V call is TRBV5-5, the J call TRBJ2-7; TRBD1 aligns across 7 bases. V lost 4 bases and J lost 1; bases outside the gene matches: 11. This CDR3 has 16 amino acids. Looked up from germline, CDR1 is SGHKS and CDR2 is YYEKEE (reference sequence). CDR3 coding DNA: TGTGCCAGCAGCCCGGCCCTACAGGGGCGATCCTACGAGCAGTACTTC. This codes for CASSPALQGRSYEQYF.

The chain employs TRBV5-4 and TRBJ2-6; 11 nucleotides line up with TRBD1. The CDR3 loop spans 16 amino acids. CDR1 is SGHNT and CDR2 is YYREEE in the germline V gene (reference sequence). With V trimmed by 4 bases and J by 2 bases, 2 bases remained unmatched. The CDR3 loop reads CASSAGQGAGANVLTF. In DNA form, the CDR3 reads TGTGCCAGCAGCGCGGGACAGGGGGCTGGGGCCAACGTCCTGACTTTC.

V gene TRBV19 combines with J gene TRBJ1-2, with TRBD1 as a possible D gene (5 bases). CDR3 length: 16 residues. The germline V and J ends were trimmed by 5 bases and 7 bases, with 23 bases remaining between them. Germline V gene data show CDR1 as LNHDA and CDR2 as SQIVND (reference sequence). The CDR3 nucleotides are TGTGCCAGTAGTGAACCATCGGGGGGAGGGGCAGGTGGCTACACCTTC. Protein sequence: CASSEPSGGGAGGYTF.

Only one count was recorded for this clone. This chain uses TRBV4-1 with TRBJ2-5, with TRBD1 matching 8 bases. This CDR3 has 17 residues. J gave up 5 bases and V 1 base, and 12 bases lay outside the gene matches. Germline V CDR1 and CDR2: MGHRA, YSYEKL. The CDR3 spells CASSQANPGRGRETQYF. In DNA, the CDR3 is TGCGCCAGCAGCCAAGCTAACCCGGGCAGGGGGCGCGAGACCCAGTACTTC.

The gene calls are TRBV6-5 and TRBJ2-3; 7 bases fit TRBD1. Per the germline V gene, CDR1 is MNHEY and CDR2 is SVGAGI. The CDR3 is 14 amino acids. After removal of 5 bases from V and 6 bases from J, the junction contained 8 bases not matched to a gene. The CDR3 DNA is TGTGCCAGCAGTCCAGAGGGGGCCAGGGATACGCAGTATTTT. Its protein product is CASSPEGARDTQYF.

This clone is termed medium-sized. The chain has TRBV6-6 and TRBJ1-1, with no clear D. The germline V gene encodes CDR1 MNHNY and CDR2 SVGAGI (reference sequence). V was cut by 6 bases and J by 1 base, with 9 bases left in between. The CDR3 totals 13 residues. The DNA of the CDR3 is TGTGCCAGCAGGCAGGTTGAGAACACTGAAGCTTTCTTT. Its protein is CASRQVENTEAFF.

This clone was recorded once. CDR3 loop: CASSDRALYEQYF. The CDR3 DNA is TGTGCCAGCTCGGACAGGGCCCTCTACGAGCAGTACTTC. J is TRBJ2-7 and V is TRBV19; the match to TRBD1 covers 8 bases. The CDR3 extends over 13 amino acids. V shed 9 bases, J shed 3 bases, and the junction held 7 bases outside the gene matches. CDR1 is LNHDA, CDR2 SQIVND, per germline (reference sequence).

This chain connects TRBV10-3 to TRBJ2-5; 8 positions match TRBD1. CDR1 and CDR2 from the germline V gene are ENHRY and SYGVKD. The CDR3 totals 15 residues. V shed 7 bases, J shed 5 bases, and the junction held 12 bases outside the gene matches. CDR3 coding DNA: TGTGCCATCAAGGACAGGGAGGTGGGGAGCGAGACCCAGTACTTC. Amino acids: CAIKDREVGSETQYF.